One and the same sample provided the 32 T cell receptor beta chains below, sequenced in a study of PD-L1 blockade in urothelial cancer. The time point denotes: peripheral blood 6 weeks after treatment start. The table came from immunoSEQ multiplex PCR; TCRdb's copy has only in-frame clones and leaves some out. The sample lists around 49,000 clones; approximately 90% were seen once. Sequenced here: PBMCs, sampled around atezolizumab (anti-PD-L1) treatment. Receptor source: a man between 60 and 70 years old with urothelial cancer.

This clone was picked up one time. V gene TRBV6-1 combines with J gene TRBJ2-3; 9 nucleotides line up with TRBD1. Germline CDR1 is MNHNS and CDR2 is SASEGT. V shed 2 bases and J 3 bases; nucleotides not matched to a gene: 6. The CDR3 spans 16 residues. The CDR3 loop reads CASSELDRGFTDTQYF. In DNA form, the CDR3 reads TGTGCCAGCAGTGAACTGGACAGGGGTTTTACAGATACGCAGTATTTT.

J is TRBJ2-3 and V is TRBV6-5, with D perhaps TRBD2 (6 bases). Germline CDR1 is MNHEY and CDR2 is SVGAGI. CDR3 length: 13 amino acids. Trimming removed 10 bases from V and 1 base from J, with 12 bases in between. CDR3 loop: CATRDSRTDTQYF. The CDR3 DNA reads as TGTGCCACCCGGGACTCCCGCACAGATACGCAGTATTTT.

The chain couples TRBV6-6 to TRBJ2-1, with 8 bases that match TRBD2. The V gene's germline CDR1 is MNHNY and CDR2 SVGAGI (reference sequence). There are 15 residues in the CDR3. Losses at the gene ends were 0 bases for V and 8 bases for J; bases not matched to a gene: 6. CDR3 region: CASSYSRLAKDEQFF. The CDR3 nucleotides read TGTGCCAGCAGTTACTCGAGACTAGCGAAGGATGAGCAGTTCTTC.

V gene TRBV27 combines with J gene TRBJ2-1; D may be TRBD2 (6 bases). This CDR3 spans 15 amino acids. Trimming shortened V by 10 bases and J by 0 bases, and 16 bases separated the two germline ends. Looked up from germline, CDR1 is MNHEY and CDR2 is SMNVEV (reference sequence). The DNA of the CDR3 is TGTGCCAACAGCAGTGGGGGGAGCTCCTACAATGAGCAGTTCTTC. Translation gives CANSSGGSSYNEQFF.

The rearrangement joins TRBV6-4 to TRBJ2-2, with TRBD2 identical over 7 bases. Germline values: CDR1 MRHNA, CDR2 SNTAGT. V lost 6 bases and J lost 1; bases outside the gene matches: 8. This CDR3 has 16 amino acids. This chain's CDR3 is CASSARVAGNTGELFF. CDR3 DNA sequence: TGTGCCAGCAGCGCTAGAGTAGCGGGGAACACCGGGGAGCTGTTTTTT.

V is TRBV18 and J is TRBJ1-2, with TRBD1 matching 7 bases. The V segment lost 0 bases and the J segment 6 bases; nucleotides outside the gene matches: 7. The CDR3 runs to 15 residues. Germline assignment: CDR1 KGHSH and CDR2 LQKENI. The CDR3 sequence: CASSPPGQKFHGYTF. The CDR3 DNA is TGTGCCAGCTCACCACCGGGACAGAAGTTCCATGGCTACACCTTC.

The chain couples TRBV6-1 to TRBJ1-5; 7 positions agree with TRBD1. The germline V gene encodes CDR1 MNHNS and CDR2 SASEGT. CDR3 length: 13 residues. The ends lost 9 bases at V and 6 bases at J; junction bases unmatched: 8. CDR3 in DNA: TGTGCCAGACCAGACAGGGATAGTCAGCCCCAGCATTTT. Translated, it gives CARPDRDSQPQHF.

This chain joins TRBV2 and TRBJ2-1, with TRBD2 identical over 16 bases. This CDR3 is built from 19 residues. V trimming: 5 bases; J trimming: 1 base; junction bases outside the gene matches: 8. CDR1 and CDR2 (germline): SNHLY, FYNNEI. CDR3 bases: TGTGCCAGCAGTCCACGGGGACTAGCGGGAGGGCCGTCCTACAATGAGCAGTTCTTC. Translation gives CASSPRGLAGGPSYNEQFF.

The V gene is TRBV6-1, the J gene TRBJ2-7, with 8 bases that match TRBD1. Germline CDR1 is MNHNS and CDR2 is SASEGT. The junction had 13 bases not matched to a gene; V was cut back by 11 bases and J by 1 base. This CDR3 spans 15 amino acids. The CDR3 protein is CAGSLDREYSYEQYF. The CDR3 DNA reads TGTGCCGGCTCATTGGACAGGGAATATTCCTACGAGCAGTACTTC.

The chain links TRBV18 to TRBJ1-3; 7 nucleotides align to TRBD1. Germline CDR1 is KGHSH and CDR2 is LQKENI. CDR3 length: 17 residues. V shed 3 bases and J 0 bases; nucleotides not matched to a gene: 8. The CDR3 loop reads CASSPYPGDSSGNTIYF. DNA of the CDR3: TGTGCCAGCTCACCTTACCCTGGGGACAGCTCTGGAAACACCATATATTTT.

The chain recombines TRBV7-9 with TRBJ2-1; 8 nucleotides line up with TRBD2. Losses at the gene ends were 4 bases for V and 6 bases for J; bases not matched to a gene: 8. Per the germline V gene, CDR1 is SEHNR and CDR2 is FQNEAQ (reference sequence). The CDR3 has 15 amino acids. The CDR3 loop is CASSSLGRGGNEQFF. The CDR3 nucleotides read TGTGCCAGCAGCTCCCTCGGGAGGGGCGGCAATGAGCAGTTCTTC.

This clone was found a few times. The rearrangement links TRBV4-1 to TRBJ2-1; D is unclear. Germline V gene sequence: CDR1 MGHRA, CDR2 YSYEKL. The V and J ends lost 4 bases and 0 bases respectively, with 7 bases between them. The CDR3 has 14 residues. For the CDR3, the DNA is TGCGCCAGCAGCCCCCATTTCTCCTACAATGAGCAGTTCTTC. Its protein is CASSPHFSYNEQFF.

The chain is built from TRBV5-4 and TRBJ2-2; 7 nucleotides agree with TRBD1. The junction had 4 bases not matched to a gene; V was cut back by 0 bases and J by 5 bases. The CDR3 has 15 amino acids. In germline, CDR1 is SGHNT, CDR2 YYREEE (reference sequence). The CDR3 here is CASSLVQGRTGELFF. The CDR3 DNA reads TGTGCCAGCAGCTTGGTACAGGGGAGAACCGGGGAGCTGTTTTTT.

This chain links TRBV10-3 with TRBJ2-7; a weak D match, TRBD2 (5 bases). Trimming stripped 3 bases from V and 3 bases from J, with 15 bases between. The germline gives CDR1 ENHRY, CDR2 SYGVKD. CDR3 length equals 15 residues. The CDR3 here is CAISEDRAGSYEQYF. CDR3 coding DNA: TGTGCCATCAGTGAAGATAGGGCGGGCAGCTACGAGCAGTACTTC.

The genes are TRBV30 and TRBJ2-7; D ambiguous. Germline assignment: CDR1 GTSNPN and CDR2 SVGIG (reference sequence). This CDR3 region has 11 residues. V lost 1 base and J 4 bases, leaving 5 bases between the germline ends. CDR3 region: CAWSGRYEQYF. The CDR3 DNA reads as TGTGCCTGGAGTGGGAGATACGAGCAGTACTTC.

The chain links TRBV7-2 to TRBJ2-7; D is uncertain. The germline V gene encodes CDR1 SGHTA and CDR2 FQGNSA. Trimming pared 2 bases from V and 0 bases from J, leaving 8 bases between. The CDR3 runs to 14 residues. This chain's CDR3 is CASSLSFNSYEQYF. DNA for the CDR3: TGTGCCAGCAGCTTATCCTTTAACTCCTACGAGCAGTACTTC.

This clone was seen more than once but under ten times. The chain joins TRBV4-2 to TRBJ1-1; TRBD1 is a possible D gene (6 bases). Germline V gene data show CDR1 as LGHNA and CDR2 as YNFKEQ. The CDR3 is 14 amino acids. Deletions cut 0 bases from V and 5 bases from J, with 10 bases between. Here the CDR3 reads CASSQDRGGTEAFF. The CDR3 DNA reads TGTGCCAGCAGCCAAGACAGGGGTGGTACTGAAGCTTTCTTT.

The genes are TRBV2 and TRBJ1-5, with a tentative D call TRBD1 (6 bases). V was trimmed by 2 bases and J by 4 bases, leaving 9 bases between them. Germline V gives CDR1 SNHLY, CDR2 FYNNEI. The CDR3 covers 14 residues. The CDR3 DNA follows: TGTGCCAGCAGTGAACTCACAGGGAATCAGCCCCAGCATTTT. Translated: CASSELTGNQPQHF.

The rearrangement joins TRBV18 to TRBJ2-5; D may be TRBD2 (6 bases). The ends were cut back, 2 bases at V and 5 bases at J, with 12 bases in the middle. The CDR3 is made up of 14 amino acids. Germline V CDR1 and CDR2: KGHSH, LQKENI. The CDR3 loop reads CASSPVTGEETQYF. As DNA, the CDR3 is TGTGCCAGCTCACCAGTTACGGGGGAGGAGACCCAGTACTTC.

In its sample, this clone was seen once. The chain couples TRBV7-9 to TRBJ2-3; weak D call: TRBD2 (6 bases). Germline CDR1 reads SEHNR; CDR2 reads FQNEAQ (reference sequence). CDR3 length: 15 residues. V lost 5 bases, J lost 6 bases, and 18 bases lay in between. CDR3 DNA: TGTGCCAGCAGCCCCCGGGACTCTATATGGGATACGCAGTATTTT. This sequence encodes CASSPRDSIWDTQYF.

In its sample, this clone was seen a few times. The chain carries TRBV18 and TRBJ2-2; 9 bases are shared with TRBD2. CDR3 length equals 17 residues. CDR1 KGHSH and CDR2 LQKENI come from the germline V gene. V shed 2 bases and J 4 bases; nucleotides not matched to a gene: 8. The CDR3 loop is CASSPSPGLAATGELFF. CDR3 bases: TGTGCCAGCTCACCAAGCCCGGGACTAGCCGCCACCGGGGAGCTGTTTTTT.

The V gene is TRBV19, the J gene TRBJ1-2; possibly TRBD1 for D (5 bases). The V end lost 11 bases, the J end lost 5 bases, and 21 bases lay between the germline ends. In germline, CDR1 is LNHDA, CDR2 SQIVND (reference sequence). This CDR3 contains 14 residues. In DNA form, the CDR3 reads TGTGCCGTACAAGCTCGCGGGACGGGTTATGGCTACACCTTC. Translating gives CAVQARGTGYGYTF.

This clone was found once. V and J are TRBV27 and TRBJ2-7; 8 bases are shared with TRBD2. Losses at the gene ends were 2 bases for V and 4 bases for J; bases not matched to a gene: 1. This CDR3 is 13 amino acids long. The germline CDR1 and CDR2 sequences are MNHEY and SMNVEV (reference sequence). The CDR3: CASSLRGGYEQYF. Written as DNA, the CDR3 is TGTGCCAGCAGTTTACGGGGGGGGTACGAGCAGTACTTC.

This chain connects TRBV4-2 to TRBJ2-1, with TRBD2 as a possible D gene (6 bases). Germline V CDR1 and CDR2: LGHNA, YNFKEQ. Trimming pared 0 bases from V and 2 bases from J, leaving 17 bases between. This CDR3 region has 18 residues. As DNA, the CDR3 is TGTGCCAGCAGCCAAGATAGATTTGCCGGGGGAACCTACAATGAGCAGTTCTTC. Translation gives CASSQDRFAGGTYNEQFF.

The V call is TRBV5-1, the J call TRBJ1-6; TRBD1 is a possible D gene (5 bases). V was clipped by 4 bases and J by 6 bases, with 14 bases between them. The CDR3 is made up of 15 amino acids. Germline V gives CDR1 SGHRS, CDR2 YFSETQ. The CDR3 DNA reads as TGCGCCAGCAGCCCTAGCTCGGGGGTTAATTCACCCCTCCACTTT. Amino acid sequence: CASSPSSGVNSPLHF.

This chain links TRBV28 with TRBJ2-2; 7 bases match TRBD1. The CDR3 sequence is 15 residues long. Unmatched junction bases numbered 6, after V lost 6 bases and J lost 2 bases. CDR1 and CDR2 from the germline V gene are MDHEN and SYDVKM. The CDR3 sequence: CASRTGDRNTGELFF. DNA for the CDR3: TGTGCCAGCAGAACTGGGGACAGAAACACCGGGGAGCTGTTTTTT. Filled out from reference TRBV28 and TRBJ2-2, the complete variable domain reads DVKVTQSSRYLVKRTGEKVFLECVQDMDHENMFWYRQDPGLGLRLIYFSYDVKMKEKGDIPEGYSVSREKKERFSLILESASTNQTSMYLCASRTGDRNTGELFFGEGSRLTVL.

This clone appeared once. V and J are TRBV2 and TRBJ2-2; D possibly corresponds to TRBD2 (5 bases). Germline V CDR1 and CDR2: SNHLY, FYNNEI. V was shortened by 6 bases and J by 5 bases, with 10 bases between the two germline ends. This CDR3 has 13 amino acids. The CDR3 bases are TGTGCCAGCAGGACGACGGGGACCGGGGAGCTGTTTTTT. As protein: CASRTTGTGELFF.

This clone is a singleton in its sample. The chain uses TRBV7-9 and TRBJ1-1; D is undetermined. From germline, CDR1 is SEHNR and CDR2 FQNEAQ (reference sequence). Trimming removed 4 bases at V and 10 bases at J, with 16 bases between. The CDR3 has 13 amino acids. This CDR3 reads CASSWGRVGGAFF. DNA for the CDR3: TGTGCCAGCAGCTGGGGAAGAGTTGGAGGAGCTTTCTTT.

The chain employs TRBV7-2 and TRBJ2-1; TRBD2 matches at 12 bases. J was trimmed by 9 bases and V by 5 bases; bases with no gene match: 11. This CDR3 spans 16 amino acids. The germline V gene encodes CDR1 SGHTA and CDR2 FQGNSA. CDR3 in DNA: TGTGCCAGCAGCGAGACTAGCGGGAGACCGGGGAGTGAGCAGTTCTTC. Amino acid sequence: CASSETSGRPGSEQFF. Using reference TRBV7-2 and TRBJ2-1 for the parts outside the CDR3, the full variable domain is GAGVSQSPSNKVTEKGKDVELRCDPISGHTALYWYRQSLGQGLEFLIYFQGNSAPDKSGLPSDRFSAERTGGSVSTLTIQRTQQEDSAVYLCASSETSGRPGSEQFFGPGTRLTVL.

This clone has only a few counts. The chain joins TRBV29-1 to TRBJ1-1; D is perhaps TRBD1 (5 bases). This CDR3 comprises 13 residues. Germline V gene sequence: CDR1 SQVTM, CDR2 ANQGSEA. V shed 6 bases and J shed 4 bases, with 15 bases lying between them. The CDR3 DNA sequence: TGCAGCGTGGCCCGACAGTTCGGCACTGAAGCTTTCTTT. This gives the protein CSVARQFGTEAFF.

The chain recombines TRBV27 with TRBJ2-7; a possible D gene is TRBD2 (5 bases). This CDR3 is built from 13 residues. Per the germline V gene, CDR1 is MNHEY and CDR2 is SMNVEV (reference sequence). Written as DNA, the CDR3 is TGTGTCACCACCCGCACTAGCTCCTACGAGCAGTACTTC. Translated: CVTTRTSSYEQYF.

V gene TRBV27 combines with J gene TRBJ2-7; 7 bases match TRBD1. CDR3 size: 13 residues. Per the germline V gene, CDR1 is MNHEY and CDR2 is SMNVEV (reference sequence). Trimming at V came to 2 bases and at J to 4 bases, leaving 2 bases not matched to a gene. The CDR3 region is CASSLGTEYEQYF. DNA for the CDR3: TGTGCCAGCAGTTTAGGGACAGAATACGAGCAGTACTTC.